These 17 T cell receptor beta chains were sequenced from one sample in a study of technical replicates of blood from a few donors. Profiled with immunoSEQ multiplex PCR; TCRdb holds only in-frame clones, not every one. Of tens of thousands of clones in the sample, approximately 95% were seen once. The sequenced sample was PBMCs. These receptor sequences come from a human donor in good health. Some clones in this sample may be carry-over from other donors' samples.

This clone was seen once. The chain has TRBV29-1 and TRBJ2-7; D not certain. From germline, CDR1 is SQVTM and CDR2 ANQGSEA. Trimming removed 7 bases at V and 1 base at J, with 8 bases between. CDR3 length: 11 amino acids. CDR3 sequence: CSGSESYEQYF. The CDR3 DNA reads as TGCAGCGGGAGTGAGTCCTACGAGCAGTACTTC.

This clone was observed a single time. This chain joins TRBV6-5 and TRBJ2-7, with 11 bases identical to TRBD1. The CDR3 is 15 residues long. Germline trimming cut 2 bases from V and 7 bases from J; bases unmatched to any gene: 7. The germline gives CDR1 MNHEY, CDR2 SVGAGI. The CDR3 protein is CASSYQGQGAQEQYF. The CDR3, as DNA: TGTGCCAGCAGTTACCAAGGACAGGGGGCTCAAGAGCAGTACTTC.

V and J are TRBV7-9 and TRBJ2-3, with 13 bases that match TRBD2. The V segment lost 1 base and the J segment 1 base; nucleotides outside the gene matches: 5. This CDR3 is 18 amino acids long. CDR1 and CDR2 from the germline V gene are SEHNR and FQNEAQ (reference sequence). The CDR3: CASSLGWTSGGGTDTQYF. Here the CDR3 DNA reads TGTGCCAGCAGCTTAGGATGGACTAGCGGGGGTGGCACAGATACGCAGTATTTT.

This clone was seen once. This chain's CDR3 is CASSPTMDTQYF. For the CDR3, the DNA is TGTGCCAGCTCACCGACAATGGATACGCAGTATTTT. The chain joins TRBV18 to TRBJ2-3; D is uncertain. V lost 3 bases and J 6 bases, leaving 7 bases between the germline ends. Germline V gene data show CDR1 as KGHSH and CDR2 as LQKENI. The CDR3 spans 12 residues. The full variable domain, completed using reference TRBV18 and TRBJ2-3, is NAGVMQNPRHLVRRRGQEARLRCSPMKGHSHVYWYRQLPEEGLKFMVYLQKENIIDESGMPKERFSAEFPKEGPSILRIQQVVRGDSAAYFCASSPTMDTQYFGPGTRLTVL.

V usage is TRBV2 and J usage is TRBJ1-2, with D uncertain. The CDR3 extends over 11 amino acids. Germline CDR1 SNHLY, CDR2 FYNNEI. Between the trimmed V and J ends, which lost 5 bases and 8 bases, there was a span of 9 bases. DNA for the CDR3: TGTGCCAGCAGTACAGAAAGGGGCTACACCTTC. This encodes CASSTERGYTF.

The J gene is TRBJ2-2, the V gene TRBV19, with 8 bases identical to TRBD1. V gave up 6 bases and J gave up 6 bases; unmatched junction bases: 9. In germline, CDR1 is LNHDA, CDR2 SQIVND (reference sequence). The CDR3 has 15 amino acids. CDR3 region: CASRWGTGLSGELFF. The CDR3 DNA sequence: TGTGCCAGTAGATGGGGGACAGGATTATCCGGGGAGCTGTTTTTT.

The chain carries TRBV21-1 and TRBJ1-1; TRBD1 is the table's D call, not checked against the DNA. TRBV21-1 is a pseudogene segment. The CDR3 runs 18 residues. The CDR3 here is CASSKVVEGAIGNTEAFF. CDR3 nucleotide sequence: TGTGCCAGCAGCAAAGTTGTAGAGGGGGCGATCGGAAACACTGAAGCTTTCTTT.

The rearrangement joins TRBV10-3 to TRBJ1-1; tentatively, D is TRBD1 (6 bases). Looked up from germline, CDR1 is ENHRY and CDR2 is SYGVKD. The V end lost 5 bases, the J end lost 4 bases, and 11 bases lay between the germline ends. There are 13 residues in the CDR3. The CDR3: CAISTGPGTEAFF. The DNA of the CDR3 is TGTGCCATCAGTACAGGGCCGGGCACTGAAGCTTTCTTT.

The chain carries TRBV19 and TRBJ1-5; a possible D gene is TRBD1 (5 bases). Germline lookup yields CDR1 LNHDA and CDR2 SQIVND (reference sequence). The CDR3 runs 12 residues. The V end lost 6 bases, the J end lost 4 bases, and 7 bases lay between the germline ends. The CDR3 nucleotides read TGTGCCAGTAGGCAGGGTAATCAGCCCCAGCATTTT. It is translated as CASRQGNQPQHF.

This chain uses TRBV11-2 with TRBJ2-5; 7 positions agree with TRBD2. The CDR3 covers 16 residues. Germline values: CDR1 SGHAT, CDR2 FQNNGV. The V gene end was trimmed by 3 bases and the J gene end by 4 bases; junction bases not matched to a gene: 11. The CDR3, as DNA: TGTGCCAGCAGCTTGGGGGGGACCGGGCTCGGAGAGACCCAGTACTTC. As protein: CASSLGGTGLGETQYF.

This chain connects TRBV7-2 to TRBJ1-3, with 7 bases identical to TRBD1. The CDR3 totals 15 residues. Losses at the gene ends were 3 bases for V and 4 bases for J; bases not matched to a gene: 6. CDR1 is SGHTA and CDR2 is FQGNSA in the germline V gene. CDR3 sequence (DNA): TGTGCCAGCAGCTTCGACAGGGTACGAGGAAACACCATATATTTT. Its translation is CASSFDRVRGNTIYF.

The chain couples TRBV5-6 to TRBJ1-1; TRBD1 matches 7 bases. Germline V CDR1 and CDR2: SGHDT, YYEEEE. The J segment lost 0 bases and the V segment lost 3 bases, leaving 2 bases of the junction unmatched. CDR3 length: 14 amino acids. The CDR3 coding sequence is TGTGCCAGCAGCTCCGGACAGGTGAACACTGAAGCTTTCTTT. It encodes CASSSGQVNTEAFF.

DNA of the CDR3: TGTGCCAGCAGCCAAGAAACAGGGGAAATACGGCCCCAGCATTTT. As protein: CASSQETGEIRPQHF. The V call is TRBV4-2, the J call TRBJ1-5; 7 bases match TRBD1. Germline CDR1 and CDR2: LGHNA and YNFKEQ. The J segment lost 9 bases and the V segment lost 0 bases, leaving 8 bases of the junction unmatched. The CDR3 loop spans 15 amino acids.

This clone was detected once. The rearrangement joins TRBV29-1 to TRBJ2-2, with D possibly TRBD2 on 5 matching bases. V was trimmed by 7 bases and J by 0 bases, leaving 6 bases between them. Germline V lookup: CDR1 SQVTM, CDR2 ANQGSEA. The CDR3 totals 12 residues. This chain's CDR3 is CSATTNTGELFF. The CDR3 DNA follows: TGCAGCGCGACTACGAACACCGGGGAGCTGTTTTTT.

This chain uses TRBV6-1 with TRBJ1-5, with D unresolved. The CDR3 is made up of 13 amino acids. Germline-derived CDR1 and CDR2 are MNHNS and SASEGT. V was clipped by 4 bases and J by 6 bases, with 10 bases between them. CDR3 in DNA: TGTGCCAGCAGTGTAAAAGTCGGTCAGCCCCAGCATTTT. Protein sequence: CASSVKVGQPQHF.

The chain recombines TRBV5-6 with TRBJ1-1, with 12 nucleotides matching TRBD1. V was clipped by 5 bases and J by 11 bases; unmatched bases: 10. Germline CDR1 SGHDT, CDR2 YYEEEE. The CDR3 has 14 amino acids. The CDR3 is CASSWTGTGGIAFF. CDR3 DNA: TGTGCCAGCAGTTGGACCGGGACAGGGGGCATCGCTTTCTTT.

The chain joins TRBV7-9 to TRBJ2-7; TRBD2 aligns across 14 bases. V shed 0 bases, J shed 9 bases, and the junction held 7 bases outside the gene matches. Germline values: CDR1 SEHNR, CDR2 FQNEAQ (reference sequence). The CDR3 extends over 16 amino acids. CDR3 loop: CASSLAGTSGRPPQYF. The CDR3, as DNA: TGTGCCAGCAGCTTAGCGGGGACTAGCGGGAGACCTCCGCAGTACTTC.